This TCR beta chain was profiled in a study of blood T cell repertoires in COVID-19. Across the whole study: T cells, B-cell-depleted T cells, or PBMCs provided the cDNA or gDNA that served as material.

Original handling: Reference gene primer amplification in the assay estimated nucleated cell counts. Some clones are missing from TCRdb's copy, which holds only in-frame ones; the method was immunoSEQ multiplex PCR. The D gene and trimming were derived from the DNA, and the V and J assignments and clone size from that table. The profile shows approximately 110,000 clones, roughly 80% of them singletons. The germline V gene has CDR1 LGHNA and CDR2 YSLEER. J was trimmed by 6 bases and V by 1 base; bases with no gene match: 15. The length of the CDR3 is 18 residues. The sample taken for sequencing was peripheral blood. The origin of this receptor is a man older than 75 with COVID-19, enrolled during active disease. The V gene is TRBV4-3, the J gene TRBJ2-3; 8 nucleotides match TRBD2. The CDR3 here is CASSQVAGGREGRDTQYF. DNA of the CDR3: TGCGCCAGCAGCCAAGTTGCTGGGGGACGGGAGGGCCGGGATACGCAGTATTTT.